This is a list of T cell receptor beta chains from one sample in a study of blood T cell repertoires in COVID-19. The assay was immunoSEQ multiplex PCR, and TCRdb's table has in-frame clones only and misses some. The sample has over 200,000 clones, about 90% seen once. The sequencing input was peripheral blood. These receptors were taken from a middle-aged man with active or convalescent COVID-19. Both conserved end residues are part of each CDR3. Each record gives: D gene, J gene, clone size, V gene, CDR3 DNA, CDR3 protein. The D gene is left open where the match is weak. Rows may omit the clone size; those that give it use once, few, many or a size class.

d_call: TRBD2; j_call: TRBJ2-1; clone_size: .; v_call: TRBV6-5; cdr3_nt: TGTGCCAGCAGACTAGCGGGAGGAATCTACAATGAGCAGTTCTTC; cdr3_aa: CASRLAGGIYNEQFF
d_call: .; j_call: TRBJ2-7; clone_size: once; v_call: TRBV7-9; cdr3_nt: TGTGCCAGCAGCTTAACAGCAGCCACCTACGAGCAGTACTTC; cdr3_aa: CASSLTAATYEQYF
d_call: TRBD2; j_call: TRBJ2-7; clone_size: .; v_call: TRBV5-6; cdr3_nt: TGTGCCAGCAGCTCTAGCGGGGGGGCCTACGAGCAGTACTTC; cdr3_aa: CASSSSGGAYEQYF
d_call: .; j_call: TRBJ1-6; clone_size: .; v_call: TRBV5-5; cdr3_nt: TGTGCCAGCAGCTTGGGCGGGAGGGTGTATTCACCCCTCCACTTT; cdr3_aa: CASSLGGRVYSPLHF
d_call: .; j_call: TRBJ1-1; clone_size: .; v_call: TRBV5-1; cdr3_nt: TGCGCCAGCAGCTTCGCGGGGTGGGGGACTGAAGCTTTCTTT; cdr3_aa: CASSFAGWGTEAFF
d_call: .; j_call: TRBJ1-4; clone_size: .; v_call: TRBV6-5; cdr3_nt: TGTGCCAGCAGTTACGTACATAATGAAAAACTGTTTTTT; cdr3_aa: CASSYVHNEKLFF
d_call: TRBD1; j_call: TRBJ2-5; clone_size: .; v_call: TRBV7-9; cdr3_nt: TGTGCCAGCAGCTCGACAACAGGGGAGTTGGAGACCCAGTACTTC; cdr3_aa: CASSSTTGELETQYF
d_call: .; j_call: TRBJ1-4; clone_size: .; v_call: TRBV15; cdr3_nt: TGTGCCACCAGCAGAGATCATCAGGTCAGCTATAATGAAAAACTGTTTTTT; cdr3_aa: CATSRDHQVSYNEKLFF
d_call: .; j_call: TRBJ1-1; clone_size: .; v_call: TRBV6-5; cdr3_nt: TGTGCCAGCAGGCCCACAGTGAACACTGAAGCTTTCTTT; cdr3_aa: CASRPTVNTEAFF
d_call: TRBD1; j_call: TRBJ1-1; clone_size: .; v_call: TRBV18; cdr3_nt: TGTGCCAGCTCACCGAAGGGACAGCCGAACACTGAAGCTTTCTTT; cdr3_aa: CASSPKGQPNTEAFF
d_call: TRBD1; j_call: TRBJ2-7; clone_size: .; v_call: TRBV5-4; cdr3_nt: TGTGCCAGCAGCTTGGGGGACAGACACTACGAGCAGTACTTC; cdr3_aa: CASSLGDRHYEQYF
d_call: TRBD2; j_call: TRBJ2-3; clone_size: .; v_call: TRBV27; cdr3_nt: TGTGCCAGCAGTGGAATAGCGGGAGTGTACACAGATACGCAGTATTTT; cdr3_aa: CASSGIAGVYTDTQYF
d_call: TRBD2; j_call: TRBJ2-3; clone_size: .; v_call: TRBV7-3; cdr3_nt: TGTGCCAGCAGCACCTCACTAGCGGGGGGTTTCACAGATACGCAGTATTTT; cdr3_aa: CASSTSLAGGFTDTQYF
d_call: TRBD1; j_call: TRBJ1-2; clone_size: .; v_call: TRBV9; cdr3_nt: TGTGCCAGCAGCACGCCGTGGCAGGGGGATTCCTATGGCTACACCTTC; cdr3_aa: CASSTPWQGDSYGYTF
d_call: .; j_call: TRBJ1-5; clone_size: once; v_call: TRBV30; cdr3_nt: TGTGCCTGGAGCCGACAGGCTAATCAGCCCCAGCATTTT; cdr3_aa: CAWSRQANQPQHF
d_call: TRBD1; j_call: TRBJ1-2; clone_size: .; v_call: TRBV30; cdr3_nt: TGTGCCTGGACAGGGCAGGGGGCAGATGGCTACACCTTC; cdr3_aa: CAWTGQGADGYTF